One and the same sample provided the 7 T cell receptor beta chains below, sequenced in a study of control samples from healthy donors and cancer patients. TCRdb's copy holds only in-frame clones and misses some; the assay was immunoSEQ multiplex PCR. The table includes 150,000 to 200,000 clones, over 85% detected once. Input material: blood. Receptors were obtained from a man aged 25-45 years in good health.

The rearrangement joins TRBV2 to TRBJ2-4; the match to TRBD1 covers 10 bases. V trimming: 2 bases; J trimming: 5 bases; junction bases outside the gene matches: 3. Looked up from germline, CDR1 is SNHLY and CDR2 is FYNNEI. This CDR3 contains 15 residues. CDR3 bases: TGTGCCAGCAGTGAAACGGGACAGGGGCAAAACATTCAGTACTTC. Translating gives CASSETGQGQNIQYF.

The chain links TRBV7-9 to TRBJ1-1, with a possible D match to TRBD1 (6 bases). The germline V and J ends were trimmed by 9 bases and 6 bases, with 17 bases remaining between them. The V gene's germline CDR1 is SEHNR and CDR2 FQNEAQ (reference sequence). The CDR3 has 13 amino acids. CDR3 residues: CASRPGGLAEAFF. CDR3 nucleotides: TGTGCCAGTAGACCGGGGGGCCTTGCTGAAGCTTTCTTT.

The chain's CDR3 is CASSFKQGAYEQYF. The CDR3 nucleotides are TGCGCCAGCAGCTTTAAACAGGGGGCCTACGAGCAGTACTTC. This rearrangement joins TRBV5-1 to TRBJ2-7; 8 bases line up with TRBD1. The CDR3 length is 14 residues. After removal of 2 bases from V and 2 bases from J, the junction contained 3 bases not matched to a gene. The germline V gene encodes CDR1 SGHRS and CDR2 YFSETQ. Supplemented by reference TRBV5-1 and TRBJ2-7, the full variable domain reads KAGVTQTPRYLIKTRGQQVTLSCSPISGHRSVSWYQQTPGQGLQFLFEYFSETQRNKGNFPGRFSGRQFSNSRSEMNVSTLELGDSALYLCASSFKQGAYEQYFGPGTRLTVT.

This sequence joins TRBV29-1 and TRBJ2-1; 8 bases fit TRBD2. CDR3 length equals 14 residues. The germline CDR1 and CDR2 sequences are SQVTM and ANQGSEA. J gave up 7 bases and V 7 bases, and 12 bases lay outside the gene matches. The CDR3 loop reads CSGQELAAVNEQFF. Here the CDR3 DNA reads TGCAGCGGGCAGGAACTAGCGGCTGTGAATGAGCAGTTCTTC.

Of note for this clone: Distinct nucleotide sequences in the sample also encode this CDR3. This sequence joins TRBV28 and TRBJ2-5; TRBD1 agrees at 10 bases. Germline CDR1 MDHEN, CDR2 SYDVKM. J lost 5 bases, V lost 4 bases, and 10 bases had no gene match. This CDR3 spans 16 amino acids. The CDR3 DNA sequence: TGTGCCAGCAGTTCCCTTGACAGGGGGCGGGGGGAGACCCAGTACTTC. Its translation: CASSSLDRGRGETQYF. The variable domain in full, with the rest retrieved from reference TRBV28 and TRBJ2-5, is DVKVTQSSRYLVKRTGEKVFLECVQDMDHENMFWYRQDPGLGLRLIYFSYDVKMKEKGDIPEGYSVSREKKERFSLILESASTNQTSMYLCASSSLDRGRGETQYFGPGTRLLVL.

The chain carries TRBV13 and TRBJ2-7; 12 bases agree with TRBD1. Trimming removed 6 bases from V and 5 bases from J; junction bases left unmatched: 8. The CDR3 totals 15 residues. The V gene's germline CDR1 is PRHDT and CDR2 FYEKMQ (reference sequence). The CDR3 here is CASRTGTGGWDEQYF. The CDR3 nucleotides are TGTGCCAGCAGAACCGGGACAGGGGGCTGGGACGAGCAGTACTTC. Using reference TRBV13 and TRBJ2-7 for the parts outside the CDR3, the full variable domain is AAGVIQSPRHLIKEKRETATLKCYPIPRHDTVYWYQQGPGQDPQFLISFYEKMQSDKGSIPDRFSAQQFSDYHSELNMSSLELGDSALYFCASRTGTGGWDEQYFGPGTRLTVT.

The chain has TRBV11-2 and TRBJ1-1; possibly TRBD1 for D (5 bases). The germline CDR1 and CDR2 sequences are SGHAT and FQNNGV. The ends were cut back, 0 bases at V and 4 bases at J, with 6 bases in the middle. The CDR3 runs to 13 residues. CDR3 in amino acids: CASSLEGGTEAFF. CDR3 nucleotide sequence: TGTGCCAGCAGCTTAGAGGGGGGCACTGAAGCTTTCTTT.